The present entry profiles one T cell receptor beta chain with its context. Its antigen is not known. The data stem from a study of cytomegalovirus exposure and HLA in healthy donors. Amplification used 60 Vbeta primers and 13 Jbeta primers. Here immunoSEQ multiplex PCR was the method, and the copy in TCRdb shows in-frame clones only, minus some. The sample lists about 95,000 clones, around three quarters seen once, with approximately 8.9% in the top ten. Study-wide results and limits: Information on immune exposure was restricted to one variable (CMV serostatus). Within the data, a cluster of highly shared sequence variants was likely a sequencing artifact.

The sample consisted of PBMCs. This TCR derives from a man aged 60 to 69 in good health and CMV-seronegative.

In DNA, the CDR3 is TGTGCCATCAGGGTTGGGACAGAGGGAGAAGCTTTCTTT. Its translation is CAIRVGTEGEAFF. The chain uses TRBV10-3 and TRBJ1-1; 7 nucleotides line up with TRBD1. The CDR3 is 13 amino acids. Unmatched junction bases numbered 9, after V lost 6 bases and J lost 8 bases. Germline V gene lookup returns CDR1 ENHRY and CDR2 SYGVKD.